Here is one T cell receptor (beta chain) with its context. This sample is drawn from a study of CD8+CD57+ T cells in acquired aplastic anemia. Study-wide context: Isolated CD4+ and CD8+ cells, once sorted, yielded DNA averaging around 2.9 ug.

Profiling that covered TCR beta VDJ and CDR3 relied on genomic DNA as its template. TCRdb independently ran MiXCR on the reads; one entry per CDR3 protein. The data contain some 170,000 distinct CDR3 sequences, approximately 44% of them seen just once; the ten biggest clones take up under 1.2%. This receptor was obtained from a human donor in good health. The sequencing input was sorted CD4+, CD8+, or CD8+CD57+ T cells (not recorded which) from PBMCs.

In nucleotides, the CDR3 is TGCAGCGTCACGGCCGGGGGGCTACCGGGTAGCAATCAGCCCCAGCATTTT. Translating gives CSVTAGGLPGSNQPQHF. The chain carries TRBV29-1 and TRBJ1-5; possibly TRBD1 for D (6 bases). V shed 6 bases and J shed 0 bases, with 21 bases lying between them. This CDR3 has 17 residues. The germline CDR1 and CDR2 sequences are SQVTM and ANQGSEA.